These 5 T cell receptor beta chains share one sample of origin, sequenced in a study of CD8 T cells in Susac syndrome. Random hexamers served to reverse transcribe roughly 0.45 to 1 ug RNA. In TCRdb, the immunoSEQ multiplex PCR reads were re-called with MiXCR into one record per CDR3 protein. The sample contains approximately 110,000 distinct CDR3 sequences, about 96% of which appear only once. Sequenced: CD4+ T cells from PBMCs. These receptors originate from a human donor in good health.

J is TRBJ2-7 and V is TRBV4-2, with D possibly being TRBD2 (5 bases). The CDR3 extends over 15 amino acids. Trimming pared 0 bases from V and 0 bases from J, leaving 9 bases between. Germline CDR1 LGHNA, CDR2 YNFKEQ. This CDR3 reads CASSQDSGDSYEQYF. In nucleotides, the CDR3 is TGTGCCAGCAGCCAAGACTCCGGGGACTCCTACGAGCAGTACTTC.

The V gene is TRBV5-1, the J gene TRBJ2-7; a weak D match, TRBD1 (7 bases). CDR1 and CDR2 (germline): SGHRS, YFSETQ. The V end lost 0 bases, the J end lost 1 base, and 11 bases lay between the germline ends. This CDR3 is built from 15 residues. The chain's CDR3 is CASSLVAGGSYEQYF. The CDR3 DNA is TGCGCCAGCAGCTTGGTTGCAGGGGGGTCCTACGAGCAGTACTTC.

V and J are TRBV6-2 or TRBV6-3 and TRBJ1-3; D uncertain. Germline V gives CDR1 MNHEY, CDR2 SVGEGT. The CDR3 contains 13 residues. V dropped 6 bases and J dropped 8 bases, with 14 bases sitting between them. For the CDR3, the DNA is TGTGCCAGCAGAATGCCCCCGGCGGACACCATATATTTT. Translation: CASRMPPADTIYF.

This clonotype was counted once. V usage is TRBV10-3 and J usage is TRBJ1-5; D remains unclear. Trimming shortened V by 1 base and J by 0 bases, and 10 bases separated the two germline ends. Germline V gives CDR1 ENHRY, CDR2 SYGVKD. This CDR3 is 16 amino acids long. The CDR3 nucleotides are TGTGCCATCAGTGAGTGGGCTGACTTTAGCAATCAGCCCCAGCATTTT. Amino acids: CAISEWADFSNQPQHF.

The chain couples TRBV5-1 to TRBJ1-1; D possibly corresponds to TRBD1 (5 bases). The germline V gene encodes CDR1 SGHRS and CDR2 YFSETQ. The CDR3 covers 12 residues. V lost 4 bases to trimming and J lost 7 bases, with 11 bases between them. The DNA of the CDR3 is TGCGCCAGCAGCGTCCAGGGAATTGAAGCTTTCTTT. This gives the protein CASSVQGIEAFF.